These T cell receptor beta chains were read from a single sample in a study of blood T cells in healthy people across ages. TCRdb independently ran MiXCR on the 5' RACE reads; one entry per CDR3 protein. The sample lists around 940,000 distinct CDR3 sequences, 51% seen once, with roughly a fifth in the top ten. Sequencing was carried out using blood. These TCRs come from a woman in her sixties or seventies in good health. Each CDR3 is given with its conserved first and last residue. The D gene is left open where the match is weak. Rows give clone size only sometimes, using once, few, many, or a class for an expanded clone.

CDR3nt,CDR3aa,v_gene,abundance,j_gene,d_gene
TGTGCCAGCAGCCGCAGCGGGGACTCCCGGCCCAATGAGCAGTTCTTC,CASSRSGDSRPNEQFF,TRBV4-2,once,TRBJ2-1,TRBD2
TGTGCCAGCAGCTTAGATCCCCGACTAGCGGGAGGTTCACAAGAGACCCAGTACTTC,CASSLDPRLAGGSQETQYF,TRBV11-2,NA,TRBJ2-5,TRBD2
TGTGCCAGCAAGAACAGGGTCCACGAGCAGTACTTC,CASKNRVHEQYF,TRBV25-1,NA,TRBJ2-7,NA
TGCAGTGCTGAACTTGGGAGCTCCTACGAGCAGTACTTC,CSAELGSSYEQYF,TRBV20-1,many,TRBJ2-7,NA
TGCAGTACAGGGAAGGGGGAGACCCAGTACTTC,CSTGKGETQYF,TRBV20-1,few,TRBJ2-5,NA
TGTGCCAGCAGCCTCCGGTCACACTTGTTCGGGGAGCTGTTTTTT,CASSLRSHLFGELFF,TRBV3-1,NA,TRBJ2-2,NA
TGTGCCAGCAGTTTCGGGACAGACTACACCTTC,CASSFGTDYTF,TRBV12-3/TRBV12-4,NA,TRBJ1-2,TRBD1
TGTGCCAGCTCCCACCGTGGGATACACAGGGCGGAAGAGACCCAGTACTTC,CASSHRGIHRAEETQYF,TRBV18,few,TRBJ2-5,NA
TGTGCCAACAGCCGTGGCCCCCAGGAGGGGTTCCCAGATACGCAGTATTTT,CANSRGPQEGFPDTQYF,TRBV7-9,NA,TRBJ2-3,NA
TGTGCCAGCAGTTTTGACAGACCCAATGAGCAGTTCTTC,CASSFDRPNEQFF,TRBV7-9,NA,TRBJ2-1,NA
TGTGCCAGCAGTCCGCGCGACGGTAATGAGCAGTTCTTC,CASSPRDGNEQFF,TRBV28,once,TRBJ2-1,NA
TGTGCCAGCAGCTTGGGTTTAGCGGGAGGTGAGTCCTACGAGCAGTACTTC,CASSLGLAGGESYEQYF,TRBV5-6,few,TRBJ2-7,TRBD2
TGCGCCAGCAGCTCGTGGGACATAACTAGCACAGATACGCAGTATTTT,CASSSWDITSTDTQYF,TRBV5-1,few,TRBJ2-3,NA
TGCGCCAGCAGCCAAGAGTGGCGGGGAACCTACGAGCAGTACTTC,CASSQEWRGTYEQYF,TRBV4-3,few,TRBJ2-7,NA
TGCGCCAGCAGTGAGTCTAGCGGGGTCCAAGAGACCCAGTACTTC,CASSESSGVQETQYF,TRBV10-1,NA,TRBJ2-5,TRBD2
TGTGCCAGCAGCCTGTGGGAGAAGGCATACAATGAGCAGTTCTTC,CASSLWEKAYNEQFF,TRBV7-2,few,TRBJ2-1,NA
TGTGCCAGCAGTTTAGCGCGTCAGGGACTAGGTTACAATGAGCAGTTCTTC,CASSLARQGLGYNEQFF,TRBV12-3/TRBV12-4,NA,TRBJ2-1,TRBD2
TGCAGTGCCTCACCCCCGGGACTAGCGGGAGGGCTGGAGCAGTTCTTC,CSASPPGLAGGLEQFF,TRBV20-1,NA,TRBJ2-1,TRBD2
TGTGCCAGCAGCCAAGATCTTTGGGAGGGCACAGATACGCAGTATTTT,CASSQDLWEGTDTQYF,TRBV4-2,NA,TRBJ2-3,NA
TGCAGTGCTAGGGTCCGCGGGTTAGGGACCCAGTACTTC,CSARVRGLGTQYF,TRBV20-1,few,TRBJ2-5,NA
TGTGCCAGCAGTTCACCGGGACAGGGCGCGAACTATGGCTACACCTTC,CASSSPGQGANYGYTF,TRBV6-6,NA,TRBJ1-2,TRBD1
TGTGCCAGCAGCTTAGACAGGGGTTACTCTGGGGCCAACGTCCTGACTTTC,CASSLDRGYSGANVLTF,TRBV11-2,NA,TRBJ2-6,NA
TGCGCCAGCAGCCGCAGTCCCTCAACTAATGAAAAACTGTTTTTT,CASSRSPSTNEKLFF,TRBV4-1,once,TRBJ1-4,NA
TGCAGTGCCTTGCGGGGGGGGGTTGGAACAGATACGCAGTATTTT,CSALRGGVGTDTQYF,TRBV20-1,NA,TRBJ2-3,TRBD2
TGCAGCGTGTGGACAGGGGCGGACTATGGCTACACCTTC,CSVWTGADYGYTF,TRBV29-1,few,TRBJ1-2,TRBD1
TGTGCCAGCACGGACAAGAGCTCCTACGAGCAGTACTTC,CASTDKSSYEQYF,TRBV7-9,few,TRBJ2-7,NA
TGTGCCAGCAGCGGACTCAGGGTAACTGAAGCTTTCTTT,CASSGLRVTEAFF,TRBV7-2,many,TRBJ1-1,NA
TGCGCCAGCACCGCTCAGGTAGCGGGAAGGGGTGAGCAGTTCTTC,CASTAQVAGRGEQFF,TRBV10-2,NA,TRBJ2-1,TRBD2
TGCAGTGCTAGAGCCCCCGCGAACTACGAGCAGTACTTC,CSARAPANYEQYF,TRBV20-1,once,TRBJ2-7,NA
TGTGCCAGCAGTTTAAGGGGAACAGGGGTGAACACTGAAGCTTTCTTT,CASSLRGTGVNTEAFF,TRBV28,NA,TRBJ1-1,TRBD1
TGTGCCAGCAGCCCCGTCTCGGGCTACACCTTC,CASSPVSGYTF,TRBV7-2,NA,TRBJ1-2,NA
TGTGCCAGCAGTTCTCGGACAGGGGAGCATGAAAAACTGTTTTTT,CASSSRTGEHEKLFF,TRBV6-6,few,TRBJ1-4,TRBD1
TGTGCCAGCAGTTTCGGGTGGGCGGCCAGCCCCTACAATGAGCAGTACTTC,CASSFGWAASPYNEQYF,TRBV12-3/TRBV12-4,NA,TRBJ2-7,NA
TGTGCCAGCAGCACAGGGTCTGAAGCTTTCTTT,CASSTGSEAFF,TRBV11-2,few,TRBJ1-1,NA
TGCGCCAGCAGCCACCGTGGACAGGGGTACACTGAAGCTTTCTTT,CASSHRGQGYTEAFF,TRBV4-1,NA,TRBJ1-1,TRBD1
TGTGCCAGCAGGACTACGACTAGCGAGAGTTTTGATGAGCAGTTCTTC,CASRTTTSESFDEQFF,TRBV12-3/TRBV12-4,NA,TRBJ2-1,TRBD2
TGCGCCAGCAGCAGAGGACTAGCGGCAAGCTCCTACAATGAGCAGTTCTTC,CASSRGLAASSYNEQFF,TRBV4-1,NA,TRBJ2-1,TRBD2
TGTGCCAGCAGCCGCCCTTACGGCGGAACCTACAATGAGCAGTTCTTC,CASSRPYGGTYNEQFF,TRBV28,NA,TRBJ2-1,NA
TGTGCCAGCAGCTTGGTACTCTCTACCTACGAGCAGTACTTC,CASSLVLSTYEQYF,TRBV7-8,few,TRBJ2-7,NA
TGCAGTGCTAGCTCGGTAGCGGGAGTGGAGACCCAGTACTTC,CSASSVAGVETQYF,TRBV20-1,NA,TRBJ2-5,TRBD2
TGTGCCAGCAGCTTAGATAGCGGGCTGCAAGAGACCCAGTACTTC,CASSLDSGLQETQYF,TRBV7-7,few,TRBJ2-5,TRBD2
TGTGCCAGCACCACCGGGGACAACACAGATACGCAGTATTTT,CASTTGDNTDTQYF,TRBV12-3/TRBV12-4,NA,TRBJ2-3,NA
TGCAGTGCTAGAGTCCTCCCGAAATACTACAATGAGCAGTTCTTC,CSARVLPKYYNEQFF,TRBV20-1,few,TRBJ2-1,NA
TGTGCTAGTGGTTTGGGTAGCGGGAGTATCAATGAGCAGTTCTTC,CASGLGSGSINEQFF,TRBV12-5,NA,TRBJ2-1,TRBD2
TGCAGTGCTAGTTCGGACAGAAGCACAGATACGCAGTATTTT,CSASSDRSTDTQYF,TRBV20-1,once,TRBJ2-3,NA
TGTGCCAGCACCCGCGGGACAGGGGTTGAAAAACTGTTTTTT,CASTRGTGVEKLFF,TRBV7-9,NA,TRBJ1-4,TRBD1
TGTGCCAGCAGCCCCCAAAGGGAGAACACCGGGGAGCTGTTTTTT,CASSPQRENTGELFF,TRBV7-8,NA,TRBJ2-2,NA
TGTGCCATCAGTCCGCGGGACACCGGGGAGCTGTTTTTT,CAISPRDTGELFF,TRBV10-3,NA,TRBJ2-2,NA
TGTGCCAGCAGCGCTCCACTAGCGGGAGTGGAGACCCAGTACTTC,CASSAPLAGVETQYF,TRBV7-2,NA,TRBJ2-5,TRBD2
TGTGCCAGCAGCTTATTTGCGGGAGGCGGGTCAGAGACGCAGTATTTT,CASSLFAGGGSETQYF,TRBV7-2,once,TRBJ2-3,TRBD2
TGTGCCAGCAGCTTCCTCCAGGGACCTAACTACGAGCAGTACTTC,CASSFLQGPNYEQYF,TRBV7-9,NA,TRBJ2-7,NA
TGTGCCAGCAGTGCCCACGGGACACAGAATGAAAAACTGTTTTTT,CASSAHGTQNEKLFF,TRBV28,NA,TRBJ1-4,NA
TGTGACAGCAGCCAAGGGGCAGTCCCGTCCTACGAGCAGTACTTC,CDSSQGAVPSYEQYF,TRBV6-5,NA,TRBJ2-7,NA
TGTGCCAGCAGTTTTTTCAGGGACTACGAGCAGTACTTC,CASSFFRDYEQYF,TRBV27,NA,TRBJ2-7,NA
TGTGCCAGCAGAGGTGACAGCCAAGAGACCCAGTACTTC,CASRGDSQETQYF,TRBV12-3/TRBV12-4,NA,TRBJ2-5,NA